The clone carrying this T cell receptor (beta chain) was seen at least ten times. The V segment lost 2 bases and the J segment 4 bases; nucleotides outside the gene matches: 3. The CDR3 contains 13 residues. The V gene's germline CDR1 is GTSNPN and CDR2 SVGIG (reference sequence). The data belong to a study of beta chain features in type 1 diabetes. Study-wide background: All samples together contributed around 100,000,000 sorted cells for examination.

The authors reverse transcribed all of the isolated RNA, so sequencing captured expressed TCRB transcripts. Libraries were prepared by immunoSEQ multiplex PCR; TCRdb keeps only in-frame clonotypes and omits some of them. The table includes approximately 170,000 clones, roughly 9% detected once. The chain joins TRBV30 to TRBJ1-2, with 8 bases identical to TRBD1. This receptor was obtained from a woman aged 18-29 years in good health. The sequenced sample consisted of central memory CD4+ T cells from blood. Here the CDR3 DNA reads TGTGCCTGGAGTCGTCAGGGGGCCTATGGCTACACCTTC. Protein: CAWSRQGAYGYTF.